Below are 11 T cell receptor beta chains sequenced from a single sample in a study of regulatory T cells in long-lasting Graves disease. Arm-PCR of CDR3 regions and iRepertoire HTBI primers were the basis on which TCR beta libraries were built. TCRdb redid the calling of the multiplex PCR reads with MiXCR, one entry per CDR3 protein. The repertoire consists of about 400,000 distinct CDR3 sequences, with around 20% occurring once and the leading ten covering under 25%. Time point defined: persistent/refractory GD, antithyroid drugs over 5 years with positive TRAb. PBMC RNA was the source of the TCR library. The material was peripheral blood mononuclear cells (PBMCs), obtained when the disease was refractory, from a patient treated with antithyroid drugs. The receptors were gathered from a female donor with Graves disease.

The gene calls are TRBV20-1 and TRBJ1-1; unclear D gene. The V and J ends lost 4 bases and 4 bases respectively, with 10 bases between them. The CDR3 covers 12 residues. Looked up from germline, CDR1 is DFQATT and CDR2 is SNEGSKA (reference sequence). Here the CDR3 reads CSANDGFTEAFF. In DNA form, the CDR3 reads TGCAGTGCTAACGACGGGTTCACTGAAGCTTTCTTT.

The chain carries TRBV3-1 and TRBJ2-6; D is unresolved. Germline CDR1 LGHDT, CDR2 YNNKEL (reference sequence). The CDR3 sequence is 16 residues long. The V end was cut by 4 bases, the J end by 0 bases, with 10 bases between. The CDR3: CASSPEILSGANVLTF. CDR3 DNA: TGTGCCAGCAGCCCAGAGATACTCTCTGGGGCCAACGTCCTGACTTTC.

A note on this clonotype: A much more abundant neighbour one base away suggests this may be a read error. The chain combines TRBV28 with TRBJ1-5, with a weak D call TRBD1 (6 bases). This CDR3 is built from 16 residues. Germline V gene sequence: CDR1 MDHEN, CDR2 SYDVKM. CDR3: CVSSVRTVQNNQPQHF. CDR3 DNA sequence: TGTGTCAGCAGTGTCCGGACAGTTCAGAACAATCAGCCCCAGCATTTT.

This clonotype showed up just a few times. Here the CDR3 reads CSARVAGGPPETQYF. The CDR3 DNA follows: TGCAGTGCTAGAGTAGCGGGAGGACCCCCAGAGACCCAGTACTTC. The chain combines TRBV20-1 with TRBJ2-5; 10 nucleotides align to TRBD2. CDR1 is DFQATT and CDR2 is SNEGSKA in the germline V gene (reference sequence). After removal of 1 base from V and 4 bases from J, the junction contained 6 bases not matched to a gene. This CDR3 is 15 amino acids long.

Concerning this clonotype itself: It may be a read error: a sequence one base away is much more abundant. As the CDR3 is not closed by the conserved phenylalanine or tryptophan, this likely results from a read error. CDR3 loop: CASSFRGGGQPQHS. Written as DNA, the CDR3 is TGTGCCAGCAGTTTTAGAGGGGGAGGACAGCCCCAGCATTCT. V is TRBV27 and J is TRBJ1-5, with D maybe TRBD1 (6 bases). The CDR3 spans 14 residues. Germline V lookup: CDR1 MNHEY, CDR2 SMNVEV (reference sequence). V was pared by 3 bases and J by 7 bases, with 13 bases between.

There are many counts of this clonotype. The gene calls are TRBV29-1 and TRBJ1-2, with D hard to call. V lost 4 bases, J lost 4 bases, and 16 bases lay in between. This CDR3 is 14 amino acids long. CDR1 is SQVTM, CDR2 ANQGSEA, per germline. As DNA, the CDR3 is TGCAGCGTTGGTGGTGGTGAGGGTGGCTATGGCTACACCTTC. Amino acids: CSVGGGEGGYGYTF.

The rearrangement uses TRBV12-3 or TRBV12-4 and TRBJ1-3; a possible D gene is TRBD1 (5 bases). This CDR3 has 15 amino acids. Trimming shortened V by 4 bases and J by 0 bases, and 10 bases separated the two germline ends. Here the CDR3 reads CASSSETVSGNTIYF. The CDR3 coding sequence is TGTGCCAGCAGTTCCGAGACAGTCTCTGGAAACACCATATATTTT.

CDR3 DNA sequence: TGTGCCAGCAGTTACCCTATCGGGACTAGCGGGGATTACAATGAGCAGTTCTTC. Translation gives CASSYPIGTSGDYNEQFF. The rearrangement uses TRBV6-2 or TRBV6-3 and TRBJ2-1; 13 nucleotides align to TRBD2. This CDR3 is 18 amino acids long. Germline CDR1 and CDR2: MNHEY and SVGEGT. Unmatched junction bases numbered 8, after V lost 2 bases and J lost 4 bases.

The V and J genes are TRBV7-9 and TRBJ1-1; D is uncertain. Trimming took 7 bases from V and 1 from J, leaving 13 bases between them. Germline-derived CDR1 and CDR2 are SEHNR and FQNEAQ (reference sequence). The CDR3 extends over 14 amino acids. The CDR3, as DNA: TGTGCCAGCACCAGGACCGAAAAGAACACTGAAGCTTTCTTT. As protein: CASTRTEKNTEAFF.

This clonotype was observed a handful of times. The V gene is TRBV12-3 or TRBV12-4, the J gene TRBJ1-2, with D unclear. V lost 7 bases, J lost 2 bases, and 14 bases lay in between. This CDR3 is 14 amino acids long. The CDR3 protein is CASTEGSPNYGYTF. CDR3 in DNA: TGTGCCAGCACCGAGGGAAGCCCCAACTATGGCTACACCTTC.

Of note for this clonotype: One end of the junction is discordant with germline, which a read error may explain. The chain links TRBV5-1 to TRBJ2-7, with 8 bases matching TRBD2. CDR1 SGHRS and CDR2 YFSETQ come from the germline V gene. The CDR3 runs 13 residues. CDR3 DNA sequence: TGTGCCAGCACCCGGGGGGGGCTTAGCGAGCAGTACTTC. Its protein product is CASTRGGLSEQYF.